This TCR beta chain comes out of a study of T cell repertoires in cytomegalovirus infection (dated by TCRdb to the late 2010s). Background on the whole study: Donor HLA type was relevant to the analysis, because carriage of CMV infection together with the matching HLA type was indicated by public TCR beta signatures.

In the germline V gene, CDR1 corresponds to MNHEY and CDR2 to SVGAGI. V loses 11 bases of germline sequence and J loses 1 base, and the interval between the two ends is 9 bases. Its CDR3 holds 12 amino acids, cysteine through phenylalanine. Only the CDR3 part of the read is kept: 36 bases, read in frame from the first base. This clonotype has only a few counts. Its binding antigen is unknown. There are no base qualities to consult, and no much larger clone falls within one base. Study-wide conclusions, independent of this receptor: In the ex vivo response, HLA-C-restricted CMV-specific TCR beta clonotypes were dominant, and in two of eight donors the single most frequent clonotype came from this HLA-C-restricted group. Carriers of CMV infection plus the relevant HLA type were discriminated by the cumulative frequency of public TCR beta family members in the study cohort and in an independent approximately 360-donor cohort.

Sequenced using an Illumina HiSeq 1500. TCRdb itself trimmed the public reads at Q25 with fastp, ran MiXCR and retained productive beta chains. Each CDR3 protein gets just one entry, which takes the most common genes and DNA from the rows behind it. This sample lists hundreds of thousands of distinct CDR3 sequences; less than 40% were detected once. The ten largest clones capture roughly 2.8% of the sample. The sequence links TRBV6-5 to TRBJ1-5; no D segment can be confidently identified. The source material was PBMCs. The TCR was taken from a human donor in good health (CMV status not recorded). Some clones in this sample may be carry-over from other donors' samples. The CDR3 protein sequence reads: CACGGSNQPQHF. The DNA is as follows: TGTGCCTGCGGCGGGAGCAATCAGCCCCAGCATTTT.